Listed below are T cell receptor beta chains from one sample, sequenced in a study of blood T cell repertoires in COVID-19. This table comes from immunoSEQ multiplex PCR, and its TCRdb copy is limited to in-frame clones, with some not included. The sample yields 62,000 or so clones, around 86% seen once. Sequences were obtained from peripheral blood. The receptors were sampled from a woman between 55 and 75 years old with acute or convalescent COVID-19. Each CDR3 is given with its conserved first and last residue. The D gene is left open where the match is weak. Expanded clones get a size class; other rows say once, few or many, or leave the size out.

NA	TRBV2	TRBD1	TRBJ1-6	CASSEAGTDNSPLHF	TGTGCCAGCAGTGAAGCCGGGACAGATAATTCACCCCTCCACTTT
NA	TRBV25-1	NA	TRBJ1-4	CASSRGEKGKLFF	TGTGCCAGCAGCAGGGGAGAAAAAGGAAAACTGTTTTTT
NA	TRBV21-1	NA	TRBJ2-6	CASINRDIDSGANVLTF	TGTGCCAGCATTAACCGGGACATCGACTCTGGGGCCAACGTCCTGACTTTC
NA	TRBV27	NA	TRBJ1-2	CASSRHQGQGYTF	TGTGCCAGCAGCAGACATCAGGGCCAGGGCTACACCTTC
NA	TRBV5-4	TRBD1	TRBJ1-1	CASSLGTGDGTEAFF	TGTGCCAGCAGCTTGGGGACAGGGGATGGCACTGAAGCTTTCTTT
few	TRBV4-2	NA	TRBJ2-7	CASSQATSPYEQYF	TGTGCCAGCAGCCAGGCTACTAGCCCCTACGAGCAGTACTTC
NA	TRBV2	TRBD1	TRBJ2-7	CASGTGQGAYEQYF	TGTGCCAGCGGGACGGGACAGGGCGCGTACGAGCAGTACTTC
NA	TRBV28	TRBD2	TRBJ2-7	CASTRAGTGGNEQYF	TGTGCCAGCACCCGTGCCGGGACGGGAGGAAACGAGCAGTACTTC
NA	TRBV19	NA	TRBJ2-1	CASSIWEPKNNEQFF	TGTGCCAGTAGTATTTGGGAGCCAAAGAACAATGAGCAGTTCTTC
few	TRBV29-1	NA	TRBJ1-2	CSAMEGPALTF	TGCAGCGCCATGGAGGGTCCGGCGCTCACCTTC
NA	TRBV28	NA	TRBJ1-5	CASSSSRGPNQPQHF	TGTGCCAGCAGTTCTTCCAGGGGACCTAATCAGCCCCAGCATTTT
NA	TRBV24-1	TRBD1	TRBJ2-1	CATSGFIGQASSYNEQFF	TGTGCCACCAGTGGTTTCATAGGACAGGCCAGCTCCTACAATGAGCAGTTCTTC
NA	TRBV6-5	NA	TRBJ1-6	CASSYAGYLVF	TGTGCCAGCAGTTACGCGGGCTACCTTGTATTT
NA	TRBV7-9	NA	TRBJ2-2	CASSIQGGNTGELFF	TGTGCCAGCAGCATTCAGGGGGGGAACACCGGGGAGCTGTTTTTT
NA	TRBV7-3	NA	TRBJ2-2	CASSPGGTANTGELFF	TGTGCCAGCAGCCCGGGGGGGACAGCCAACACCGGGGAGCTGTTTTTT
few	TRBV6-5	NA	TRBJ1-5	CASRRGNQPQHF	TGTGCCAGCAGGCGGGGGAATCAGCCCCAGCATTTT
NA	TRBV6-1	NA	TRBJ1-1	CASSEVPPNTEAFF	TGTGCCAGCAGTGAAGTCCCTCCGAACACTGAAGCTTTCTTT
NA	TRBV6-1	NA	TRBJ2-4	CASSEGSASWVQYF	TGTGCCAGCAGTGAAGGGTCGGCTAGCTGGGTTCAGTACTTC
NA	TRBV10-3	NA	TRBJ1-2	CAISESGHIVNEGFRGYTF	TGTGCCATCAGTGAGTCGGGTCATATCGTAAATGAGGGATTTCGGGGCTACACCTTC
NA	TRBV7-3	TRBD2	TRBJ2-1	CASSLTRGGYNEQFF	TGTGCCAGCAGCTTAACGCGGGGGGGCTACAATGAGCAGTTCTTC
NA	TRBV5-6	NA	TRBJ2-7	CASSWQGSGASNEQYF	TGTGCCAGCAGCTGGCAGGGGAGCGGGGCCTCGAACGAGCAGTACTTC
NA	TRBV30	TRBD1	TRBJ1-6	CAWIGTGGAYNSPLHF	TGTGCCTGGATAGGAACAGGGGGCGCCTATAATTCACCCCTCCACTTT
NA	TRBV12-3/TRBV12-4	NA	TRBJ1-2	CASSLIAGNGYTF	TGTGCCAGCAGTTTAATTGCCGGTAATGGCTACACCTTC
NA	TRBV7-3	NA	TRBJ1-1	CASSLDRNTEAFF	TGTGCCAGCAGTCTCGACAGGAACACTGAAGCTTTCTTT
NA	TRBV19	TRBD2	TRBJ2-5	CASSTSGDGTQYF	TGTGCCAGTAGTACTAGCGGGGATGGGACCCAGTACTTC
NA	TRBV28	NA	TRBJ1-6	CASNRSGSSYNSPLHF	TGTGCCAGCAATAGATCGGGGAGCTCCTATAATTCACCCCTCCACTTT
NA	TRBV19	TRBD1	TRBJ1-2	CASRNRDRVGYTF	TGTGCCAGTAGGAATCGAGACAGGGTCGGCTACACCTTC
NA	TRBV6-5	TRBD1	TRBJ2-7	CASNPGGYEQYF	TGTGCCAGCAATCCAGGGGGCTACGAGCAGTACTTC
NA	TRBV18	TRBD1	TRBJ2-3	CASSPIPYTGENTQYF	TGTGCCAGCTCACCAATCCCTTACACAGGGGAAAATACGCAGTATTTT
NA	TRBV29-1	NA	TRBJ1-1	CSVCRVTNTEAFF	TGCAGCGTTTGTCGGGTCACGAACACTGAAGCTTTCTTT
once	TRBV28	TRBD1	TRBJ1-1	CASSLQGGTEAFF	TGTGCCAGCAGCCTACAGGGGGGCACTGAAGCTTTCTTT
NA	TRBV13	NA	TRBJ1-3	CASSLAGVSGNTIYF	TGTGCCAGCAGCTTAGCAGGGGTGTCTGGAAACACCATATATTTT
once	TRBV5-5	TRBD2	TRBJ2-4	CASRELAGGRIQYF	TGTGCCAGCAGAGAACTAGCGGGGGGGCGCATTCAGTACTTC
NA	TRBV10-3	TRBD1	TRBJ2-7	CAISPGQDHEQYF	TGTGCCATCAGCCCAGGACAGGACCACGAGCAGTACTTC
NA	TRBV7-2	TRBD1	TRBJ1-2	CASSWTRDRANGYTF	TGTGCCAGCAGCTGGACCCGGGACAGGGCGAATGGCTACACCTTC
NA	TRBV6-6	TRBD2	TRBJ2-7	CASSLAGGPLYEQYF	TGTGCCAGCAGTTTAGCGGGAGGCCCTCTCTACGAGCAGTACTTC
NA	TRBV29-1	NA	TRBJ2-5	CSVARGQETQYF	TGCAGCGTAGCCCGGGGTCAAGAGACCCAGTACTTC
NA	TRBV7-3	NA	TRBJ2-3	CASSSSDTQYF	TGTGCCAGCAGCTCTTCAGATACGCAGTATTTT
NA	TRBV19	NA	TRBJ1-6	CASNNRAGESPLHF	TGTGCCAGTAACAACAGGGCCGGCGAATCACCCCTCCACTTT
NA	TRBV28	NA	TRBJ1-4	CASSLAPPGFNEKLFF	TGTGCCAGCAGTTTAGCCCCCCCAGGGTTTAATGAAAAACTGTTTTTT
NA	TRBV28	NA	TRBJ1-2	CASSGQYGYTF	TGTGCCAGCAGCGGACAGTATGGCTACACCTTC
NA	TRBV2	TRBD2	TRBJ2-1	CASSTSGGASGNEQFF	TGTGCCAGCAGTACCTCGGGGGGGGCCTCCGGCAATGAGCAGTTCTTC
NA	TRBV24-1	NA	TRBJ1-5	CATSDTKGGAHQPQHF	TGTGCCACCAGTGATACCAAGGGAGGGGCCCATCAGCCCCAGCATTTT
NA	TRBV18	TRBD2	TRBJ2-7	CASSPVYGGGSSYEQYF	TGTGCCAGCTCACCAGTGTATGGCGGGGGTAGCTCCTACGAGCAGTACTTC
few	TRBV9	TRBD1	TRBJ2-2	CASSATGGAGELFF	TGTGCCAGCAGCGCAACAGGGGGTGCCGGGGAGCTGTTTTTT
NA	TRBV5-1	NA	TRBJ2-2	CASSLSQNTGELFF	TGCGCCAGCAGCTTATCACAGAACACCGGGGAGCTGTTTTTT
NA	TRBV12-3/TRBV12-4	TRBD1	TRBJ2-1	CASSLKGASEQFF	TGTGCCAGCAGTTTAAAGGGGGCAAGTGAGCAGTTCTTC
NA	TRBV5-1	NA	TRBJ2-5	CATVNRDWLQETQYF	TGCGCCACCGTCAACCGGGACTGGTTACAAGAGACCCAGTACTTC